What follows are 31 T cell receptor beta chains derived from one specimen sequenced in a study of blood T cell repertoires in COVID-19. Using immunoSEQ multiplex PCR, the repertoire was profiled, and TCRdb retains in-frame clones only, with some absent. The table records just over 300,000 clones, approximately 85% of them present only once. Sequencing input: PBMCs or T cells enriched from blood (not recorded which). The receptor set was obtained from a man aged 25-40 years who had recovered from COVID-19.

This sequence joins TRBV15 and TRBJ1-1; 7 bases fit TRBD1. This CDR3 has 14 residues. Germline CDR1 LNHNV, CDR2 YYDKDF (reference sequence). V shed 5 bases and J 3 bases; nucleotides not matched to a gene: 6. CDR3 DNA: TGTGCCACCAGCCCCCCAGGGGGTTACACTGAAGCTTTCTTT. Amino acid sequence: CATSPPGGYTEAFF.

The J gene is TRBJ1-2, the V gene TRBV14, with 7 positions matching TRBD1. Germline V gene data show CDR1 as SGHDN and CDR2 as FVKESK. This CDR3 has 15 amino acids. With V trimmed by 0 bases and J by 10 bases, 11 bases remained unmatched. The CDR3 nucleotides read TGTGCCAGCAGCCAAGAAACAGGGGTGTTCGAAGTCTACACCTTC. Residues: CASSQETGVFEVYTF. The full variable domain, its missing parts supplied by reference TRBV14 and TRBJ1-2, is EAGVTQFPSHSVIEKGQTVTLRCDPISGHDNLYWYRRVMGKEIKFLLHFVKESKQDESGMPNNRFLAERTGGTYSTLKVQPAELEDSGVYFCASSQETGVFEVYTFGSGTRLTVV.

V and J are TRBV6-5 and TRBJ2-5; the match to TRBD2 covers 11 bases. The CDR3 runs 14 residues. The germline gives CDR1 MNHEY, CDR2 SVGAGI. V gave up 8 bases and J gave up 5 bases; unmatched junction bases: 7. As DNA, the CDR3 is TGTGCCAGCGTCCCGGGACTAGCGGTTGAGACCCAGTACTTC. It yields the protein CASVPGLAVETQYF.

The chain has TRBV23-1 and TRBJ2-7; perhaps TRBD1 as D (6 bases). TRBV23-1 is placed among ORFs of uncertain function. The CDR3 has 15 residues. The germline V and J ends were trimmed by 3 bases and 5 bases, with 17 bases remaining between them. CDR3: CASSQSDRRKNEQYF. The CDR3 nucleotides read TGCGCCAGCAGTCAGTCAGACAGGCGGAAGAACGAGCAGTACTTC.

The CDR3 bases are TGTGCCAGCAGTTTGGGAGACAGGGATAGCACAGATACGCAGTATTTT. As protein: CASSLGDRDSTDTQYF. The V and J genes are TRBV27 and TRBJ2-3; TRBD1 matches 7 bases. The CDR3 contains 16 residues. Per the germline V gene, CDR1 is MNHEY and CDR2 is SMNVEV (reference sequence). V trimming: 3 bases; J trimming: 0 bases; junction bases outside the gene matches: 6.

V usage is TRBV7-3 and J usage is TRBJ2-3; D possibly corresponds to TRBD2 (6 bases). CDR1 is SGHTA and CDR2 is FQGTGA in the germline V gene. The CDR3 is 15 residues long. V was trimmed by 5 bases and J by 4 bases, leaving 16 bases between them. DNA of the CDR3: TGTGCCAGCAGCCTTATGGGCGGGGATTCAGATACGCAGTATTTT. This encodes CASSLMGGDSDTQYF.

V is TRBV5-8 and J is TRBJ2-3, with 8 bases that match TRBD1. The V and J ends lost 4 bases and 3 bases, in that order; junction bases with no gene match: 7. The CDR3 is 15 amino acids. The germline V gene encodes CDR1 SGHTS and CDR2 YDEGEE. In nucleotides, the CDR3 is TGTGCCAGCAGCCTGTCGACAGGGGCGACAGATACGCAGTATTTT. Amino acid sequence: CASSLSTGATDTQYF.

V gene TRBV18 combines with J gene TRBJ2-7; weak D call: TRBD1 (6 bases). V was pared by 3 bases and J by 5 bases, with 17 bases between. Looked up from germline, CDR1 is KGHSH and CDR2 is LQKENI. The CDR3 is 15 amino acids. The CDR3 reads CASSPSTGNPHEQYF. CDR3 nucleotide sequence: TGTGCCAGCTCACCGTCGACAGGAAACCCCCACGAGCAGTACTTC.

This sequence joins TRBV20-1 and TRBJ1-5; no firm D call. The CDR3 loop spans 11 amino acids. Per germline, CDR1 DFQATT and CDR2 SNEGSKA (reference sequence). Trimming took 3 bases from V and 11 from J, leaving 11 bases between them. CDR3 protein: CSASAEGTQHF. CDR3 bases: TGCAGTGCTAGTGCAGAGGGTACCCAGCATTTT.

The rearrangement links TRBV9 to TRBJ2-3, with 7 bases identical to TRBD2. J lost 5 bases, V lost 0 bases, and 12 bases had no gene match. The CDR3 extends over 17 amino acids. The V gene's germline CDR1 is SGDLS and CDR2 YYNGEE. Written as DNA, the CDR3 is TGTGCCAGCAGCGTAGTAGGGTACAGCGGGGCGGGAGATACGCAGTATTTT. This encodes CASSVVGYSGAGDTQYF.

The chain is built from TRBV18 and TRBJ2-1; TRBD1 matches 11 bases. V was pared by 5 bases and J by 7 bases, with 4 bases of the junction left unmatched. Per germline, CDR1 KGHSH and CDR2 LQKENI. The CDR3 covers 14 residues. CDR3 DNA: TGTGCCAGCTCATTCGGACAGGGGGCGAATGAGCAGTTCTTC. It is translated as CASSFGQGANEQFF.

This clone is a singleton in its sample. The chain carries TRBV6-5 and TRBJ2-3; D is uncertain. CDR1 is MNHEY and CDR2 is SVGAGI in the germline V gene. This CDR3 region has 12 residues. V was cut by 2 bases and J by 6 bases, with 6 bases left in between. The CDR3 loop reads CASSYLVDTQYF. The DNA of the CDR3 is TGTGCCAGCAGTTACCTCGTGGATACGCAGTATTTT.

This chain joins TRBV15 and TRBJ2-7, with D uncertain. CDR3 length equals 12 residues. V was clipped by 1 base and J by 5 bases, with 6 bases between them. Germline V gives CDR1 LNHNV, CDR2 YYDKDF (reference sequence). The CDR3 nucleotides read TGTGCCACCAGCAGAGTTAGCCACGAGCAGTACTTC. Its protein product is CATSRVSHEQYF.

The chain combines TRBV11-2 with TRBJ1-5, with 7 bases aligning to TRBD1. The junction had 4 bases not matched to a gene; V was cut back by 4 bases and J by 4 bases. CDR3 length equals 14 residues. Germline CDR1 reads SGHAT; CDR2 reads FQNNGV. CDR3: CASSSSTGNQPQHF. The CDR3 nucleotides are TGTGCCAGCAGCTCCTCGACAGGGAATCAGCCCCAGCATTTT.

The chain couples TRBV7-2 to TRBJ1-2; 7 nucleotides line up with TRBD1. Looked up from germline, CDR1 is SGHTA and CDR2 is FQGNSA. The CDR3 spans 14 residues. V dropped 5 bases and J dropped 4; count of bases not matched to a gene: 7. Written as DNA, the CDR3 is TGTGCCAGCAGCCGCGACAGGGTTTCCTATGGCTACACCTTC. Protein: CASSRDRVSYGYTF. The whole variable domain, remainder taken from reference TRBV7-2 and TRBJ1-2, is GAGVSQSPSNKVTEKGKDVELRCDPISGHTALYWYRQSLGQGLEFLIYFQGNSAPDKSGLPSDRFSAERTGGSVSTLTIQRTQQEDSAVYLCASSRDRVSYGYTFGSGTRLTVV.

CDR3 amino acids: CASSTEGLAQYF. For the CDR3, the DNA is TGTGCCAGCAGTACGGAGGGATTAGCGCAGTATTTT. The chain joins TRBV6-5 to TRBJ2-3; perhaps TRBD2 as D (6 bases). The CDR3 extends over 12 amino acids. Germline CDR1 and CDR2: MNHEY and SVGAGI. The V and J ends lost 5 bases and 10 bases respectively, with 13 bases between them.

The V gene is TRBV19, the J gene TRBJ1-1; D may be TRBD1 (5 bases). V lost 7 bases and J 3 bases, leaving 21 bases between the germline ends. This CDR3 contains 16 residues. Germline assignment: CDR1 LNHDA and CDR2 SQIVND (reference sequence). DNA of the CDR3: TGTGCCAGTACCCCCGACAGACTCTATACTGACACTGAAGCTTTCTTT. It translates to CASTPDRLYTDTEAFF.

This CDR3 reads CASSERTGRSEAFF. In DNA, the CDR3 is TGCGCCAGCAGCGAACGGACAGGGCGTTCTGAAGCTTTCTTT. The chain has TRBV5-1 and TRBJ1-1, with 8 nucleotides matching TRBD1. Per the germline V gene, CDR1 is SGHRS and CDR2 is YFSETQ. V shed 4 bases, J shed 6 bases, and the junction held 8 bases outside the gene matches. This CDR3 comprises 14 residues.

The chain couples TRBV5-4 to TRBJ1-6; a possible D gene is TRBD1 (5 bases). The V gene's germline CDR1 is SGHNT and CDR2 YYREEE (reference sequence). The V end lost 2 bases, the J end lost 8 bases, and 11 bases lay between the germline ends. CDR3 length: 14 amino acids. CDR3 in amino acids: CASSLTGLHSPLHF. The CDR3 nucleotides read TGTGCCAGCAGCTTAACAGGCCTTCATTCACCCCTCCACTTT.

The CDR3 DNA follows: TGTGCCAGCAGCTCGACAGGTTCTAGAGGGGCCAACGTCCTGACTTTC. It yields the protein CASSSTGSRGANVLTF. The J gene is TRBJ2-6, the V gene TRBV7-9; D perhaps matches TRBD1 (6 bases). Per the germline V gene, CDR1 is SEHNR and CDR2 is FQNEAQ (reference sequence). V was clipped by 4 bases and J by 4 bases, with 14 bases between them. The length of the CDR3 is 16 residues.

This clone was seen just once. This chain connects TRBV5-1 to TRBJ1-1; 7 bases are a match to TRBD1. With 0 bases clipped from V and 3 bases from J, the junction kept 5 bases outside the gene matches. The germline CDR1 and CDR2 sequences are SGHRS and YFSETQ. The CDR3 runs 15 residues. CDR3: CASSLGDRADTEAFF. The CDR3 coding sequence is TGCGCCAGCAGCTTGGGAGACAGGGCGGACACTGAAGCTTTCTTT.

This chain uses TRBV30 with TRBJ2-2; 10 bases align to TRBD2. The germline V gene has CDR1 GTSNPN and CDR2 SVGIG (reference sequence). The CDR3 extends over 13 amino acids. V dropped 8 bases and J dropped 1; count of bases not matched to a gene: 1. The CDR3 sequence: CALAGVNTGELFF. The CDR3, as DNA: TGTGCCCTAGCGGGGGTGAACACCGGGGAGCTGTTTTTT.

The rearrangement links TRBV4-2 to TRBJ1-3, with unresolved D. Germline assignment: CDR1 LGHNA and CDR2 YNFKEQ. V was pared by 2 bases and J by 0 bases, with 11 bases between. CDR3 size: 16 residues. CDR3 protein: CASSQKTAASGNTIYF. The DNA for the CDR3 is TGTGCCAGCAGCCAAAAAACAGCAGCCTCTGGAAACACCATATATTTT.

This sequence joins TRBV7-2 and TRBJ2-1; TRBD1 is a possible D gene (6 bases). This CDR3 is 15 amino acids long. Trimming took off 0 bases at V and 1 base at J, with 7 bases between the two ends. Germline loops: CDR1 SGHTA, CDR2 FQGNSA. CDR3: CASSLAQGSYNEQFF. Here the CDR3 DNA reads TGTGCCAGCAGCTTAGCACAGGGATCCTACAATGAGCAGTTCTTC.

The chain is built from TRBV2 and TRBJ2-1; 13 bases fit TRBD2. Germline V CDR1 and CDR2: SNHLY, FYNNEI. Trimming cost V 6 bases and J 9 bases; bases outside gene matches: 8. CDR3 size: 15 residues. The CDR3 DNA sequence: TGTGCCAGCAGCCGACGACTAGCGGGGGGCACTGAGCAGTTCTTC. It codes for CASSRRLAGGTEQFF.

The rearrangement links TRBV6-2 or TRBV6-3 to TRBJ2-7, with D perhaps matching TRBD1 (5 bases). V shed 4 bases and J shed 2 bases, with 12 bases lying between them. CDR3 length: 14 residues. Germline-derived CDR1 and CDR2 are MNHEY and SVGEGT. The CDR3 loop is CASSFRQRTYEQYF. CDR3 DNA sequence: TGTGCCAGCAGTTTCCGACAGAGAACCTACGAGCAGTACTTC.

The chain links TRBV21-1 to TRBJ1-5; whether TRBD1, the table's D call, matches the DNA was not checked. TRBV21-1 is a known pseudogene. The CDR3 extends over 21 amino acids. Here the CDR3 reads CASTLQAALPSPTYSNQPQHF. The CDR3 DNA reads TGTGCCAGCACCCTCCAGGCAGCCCTACCTTCCCCTACCTATAGCAATCAGCCCCAGCATTTT.

The rearrangement uses TRBV25-1 and TRBJ2-7; D remains ambiguous. CDR1 MGHDK and CDR2 SYGVNS come from the germline V gene. Trimming pared 4 bases from V and 4 bases from J, leaving 11 bases between. The CDR3 sequence is 13 residues long. The CDR3 reads CASSGRERYEQYF. CDR3 DNA sequence: TGTGCCAGCAGTGGTCGAGAGAGATACGAGCAGTACTTC.

The rearrangement links TRBV9 to TRBJ2-7, with D possibly being TRBD1 (6 bases). The germline V gene encodes CDR1 SGDLS and CDR2 YYNGEE. The CDR3 consists of 14 residues. Trimming stripped 0 bases from V and 7 bases from J, with 14 bases between. The DNA for the CDR3 is TGTGCCAGCAGCGTAGTAGGGGCACAGGGTGAGCAGTACTTC. This codes for CASSVVGAQGEQYF.

The rearrangement links TRBV5-1 to TRBJ2-1; 8 bases agree with TRBD2. V gave up 0 bases and J gave up 4 bases; unmatched junction bases: 6. Germline V gene lookup returns CDR1 SGHRS and CDR2 YFSETQ. The CDR3 has 16 residues. In DNA form, the CDR3 reads TGCGCCAGCAGCTTGGCAGGCGGGGGGTCATACAATGAGCAGTTCTTC. This gives the protein CASSLAGGGSYNEQFF.

This rearrangement joins TRBV5-5 to TRBJ1-6; the match to TRBD1 covers 10 bases. The CDR3 runs to 14 residues. Germline V lookup: CDR1 SGHKS, CDR2 YYEKEE (reference sequence). J lost 10 bases, V lost 4 bases, and 5 bases had no gene match. The CDR3 reads CASSPGTGASPLHF. The CDR3, as DNA: TGTGCCAGCAGCCCCGGGACAGGGGCGTCACCCCTCCACTTT.